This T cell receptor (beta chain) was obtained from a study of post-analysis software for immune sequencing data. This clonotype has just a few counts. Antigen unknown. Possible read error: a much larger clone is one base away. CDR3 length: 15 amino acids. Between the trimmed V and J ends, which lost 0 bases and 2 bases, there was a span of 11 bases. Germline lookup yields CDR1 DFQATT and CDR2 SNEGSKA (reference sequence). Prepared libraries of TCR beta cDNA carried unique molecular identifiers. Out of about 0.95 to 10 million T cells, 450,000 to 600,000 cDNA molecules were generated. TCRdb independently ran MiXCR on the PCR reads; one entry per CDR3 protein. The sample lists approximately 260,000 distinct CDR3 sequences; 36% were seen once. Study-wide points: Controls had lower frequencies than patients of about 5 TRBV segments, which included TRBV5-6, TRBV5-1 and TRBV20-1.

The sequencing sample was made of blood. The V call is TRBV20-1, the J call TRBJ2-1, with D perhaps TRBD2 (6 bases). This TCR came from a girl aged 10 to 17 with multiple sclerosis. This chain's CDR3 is CSARDVTRTYNEQFF. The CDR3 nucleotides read TGCAGTGCTAGAGATGTGACTAGGACCTACAATGAGCAGTTCTTC.